This record covers a single T cell receptor (beta chain). Its antigen is undetermined. Trimming took 6 bases from V and 2 from J, leaving 9 bases between them. Germline V CDR1 and CDR2: MNHNY, SVGAGI (reference sequence). This CDR3 has 13 amino acids. Assay: immunoSEQ multiplex PCR; the TCRdb copy retains only in-frame clones and omits some. The data contain roughly 700,000 clones, roughly 70% of them singletons. This sample was included in a study of shared clonotypes between healthy human individuals. Whole-study results and caveats: Sequencing depth was expected to affect clonotype sharing among donors. Generally, estimated richness proved larger in naive subsets than it did in memory subsets. Of the naive CD4 clonotypes, around 4.9% were shared across a few donors.

The receptor's source is a woman in her 30s in good health. Sequencing was done on a sample of memory CD4+ T cells sorted from blood. Regarding subset: CD45RA-negative fraction. J is TRBJ2-3 and V is TRBV6-6; TRBD2 might be the D (5 bases). CDR3 nucleotides: TGTGCCAGCAGGAGGGCGGACACAGATACGCAGTATTTT. It yields the protein CASRRADTDTQYF.